The source of this T cell receptor beta chain is a study of blood T cell repertoires in COVID-19 (dated by TCRdb to 2018 to 2021). Concerning the study at large: The collaborator samples originated in the United States, Italy and Spain and spanned the acute and convalescent phases of COVID-19. The material from the prospective study consisted of cDNA or gDNA derived from T cells, B-cell-depleted T cells, or PBMCs. Subjects who had been exposed to COVID-19, were actively infected with it, or had recovered from it provided the deeply sampled blood TCRbeta repertoires that made up the dataset. The repertoires were released in a freely available public database intended as a resource for research on the immune response to SARS-CoV-2. The samples were drawn from the first 160 participants of the ongoing ImmuneRACE study and from more than 1,000 subjects provided by 6 global collaborators. A de-identified subject ID, COVID-19 status, age in years and sex were almost always included in the sample metadata. HLA class I and class II types, where available, came from metadata supplied by the sample provider rather than from assay-based typing. Overall study outcomes, separate from this receptor: How much clinical and demographic metadata was included differed by source and by participant, and the metadata was provided uncurated.

This clone appeared a single time. Its antigen is not yet known. No qualities accompany the bases; no much larger clone lies one base away. The immunoSEQ Assay, a bias-controlled multiplex PCR, was used to amplify TCRbeta CDR3 regions from genomic DNA. Concerning the study's data processing: Nucleated cell counts per sample were estimated from amplification of reference gene primers within the assay. Sequence reads were collapsed and filtered to measure the absolute abundance of every unique TCRbeta CDR3 rearrangement. Productive Simpson clonality was computed per sample as the square root of Simpson's diversity index over productive rearrangements. This is the immuneACCESS table as TCRdb keeps it, with only in-frame sequences that have V and J called. A part of the clones is gone; compared with another copy, unresolved V genes explain less than half, and the rest is unexplained. For V, J and clone size, that table is used; D and trimming come from the DNA. In all, the sample holds roughly 52,000 clones, and 86% of those were seen once. 20% to 25% of the sample belongs to the ten largest clones.

From the cysteine up to the phenylalanine, the CDR3 has a length of 14 residues. The retained sequence is limited to the CDR3, 42 bases, with the frame set at the first base. CDR1 ENHRY and CDR2 SYGVKD are derived from the germline V gene. The V end loses 1 base and the J end loses 7 bases, and a stretch of 8 bases separates them. Each collaborating institution followed its own protocols to collect whole blood in K2EDTA tubes. For TCRbeta analysis, collaborator samples were shipped as frozen whole blood, as isolated PBMCs, or as DNA extracted from either sample type. What was sequenced was peripheral blood. The chain is encoded by TRBV10-3 joined to TRBJ1-6; the best D guess is TRBD1, with 6 bases matching. The TCR sequence derives from a woman older than 75 with acute or convalescent COVID-19. The sequenced DNA is TGTGCCATCAGTGAGTTTCAGGGGAATTCACCCCTCCACTTT. Its translation reads: CAISEFQGNSPLHF.